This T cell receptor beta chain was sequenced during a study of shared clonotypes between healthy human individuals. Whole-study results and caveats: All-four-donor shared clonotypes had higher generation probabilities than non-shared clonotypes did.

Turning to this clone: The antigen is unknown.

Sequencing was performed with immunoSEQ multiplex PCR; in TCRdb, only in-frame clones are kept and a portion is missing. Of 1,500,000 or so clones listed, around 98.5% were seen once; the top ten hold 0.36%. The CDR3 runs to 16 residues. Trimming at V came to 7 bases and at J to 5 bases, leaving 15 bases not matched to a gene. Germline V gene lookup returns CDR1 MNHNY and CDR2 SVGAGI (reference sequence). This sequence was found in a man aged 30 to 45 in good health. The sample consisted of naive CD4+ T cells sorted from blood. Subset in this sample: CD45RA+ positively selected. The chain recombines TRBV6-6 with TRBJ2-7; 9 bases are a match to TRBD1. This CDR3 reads CASNTVVPGQGDEQYF. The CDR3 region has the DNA TGTGCCAGCAACACAGTCGTTCCGGGACAGGGTGACGAGCAGTACTTC.